Reported below is one T cell receptor (beta chain). In its sample, this clonotype was seen a few times. Its cognate antigen has yet to be identified. Base qualities are not provided; no much larger clone lies one nucleotide away. Clipping removes 1 base from V and 3 bases from J, with 10 as the unmatched junction base count. From the cysteine through the phenylalanine, the CDR3 covers 16 amino acids. The only DNA kept is the CDR3, 48 bases in frame from the first base. As encoded in the germline V gene, CDR1 is SQVTM while CDR2 is ANQGSEA. This entry comes from a study of post-analysis software for immune sequencing data (dated by TCRdb to 2013 to 2016). Context from the whole study: Relapsing-remitting, secondary progressive and progressive-relapsing multiple sclerosis were recorded as disease courses, and subtype annotation was lacking for some patients. A subset of samples was prepared in parallel using single-end sample barcoding, then pooled and co-amplified after Illumina adapter ligation. The patient repertoires were compared against 11 previously published healthy control repertoires obtained from donors aged about 6 to 28 years. Broad study findings and their caveats: The multiple sclerosis patient group was slightly younger than the control group. Normalized Chao1 diversity was significantly lower in multiple sclerosis patients than controls, suggesting substantial peripheral T-cell clonal expansion. Roughly 5 TRBV segments, including TRBV5-6, TRBV5-1 and TRBV20-1, were significantly more frequent in patients than controls. When samples were clustered directly using the F measure, samples prepared in the same batch co-clustered strongly, which prompted a batch-effect correction.

TCR beta repertoires were profiled from peripheral blood of some 13 young patients with multiple sclerosis to demonstrate the VDJtools post-analysis software. The patients with multiple sclerosis were children and adolescents between 6 and 15 years of age. Receptors were amplified or captured by PCR. TCRdb lists the instrument as Illumina HiSeq 2500. To reduce PCR and sequencing biases, unique molecular identifiers were built into the TCR beta cDNA libraries. Approximately 500,000 cDNA molecules were obtained per 1 to 10 million input T cells, so each molecule approximated one T cell. The patient libraries were prepared and sequenced using the same protocol as the earlier healthy control dataset. Samples belonging to the same batch were prepared together, multiplexed and sequenced on a shared HiSeq lane. The authors processed their data as follows. MIGEC was used to process the raw barcoded reads, and molecular identifier groups with only a single read were discarded before consensus assembly and CDR3 extraction. VDJtools was used for post-analysis of the clonotype tables, and diversity was normalized by down-sampling every dataset to the size of the smallest sample. Repertoire overlap clustering matched CDR3 amino acid but not nucleotide sequences to correct batch-related cross-sample contamination. Using fastp trimming at Q25 and MiXCR clonotype assembly, TCRdb reanalyzed the public sequencing data and kept in-frame beta chains. Duplicate CDR3 protein sequences are folded into a single record with the most common DNA and genes. These V and J calls derive from TCRdb rather than the authors' analysis. The sample includes about 430,000 distinct CDR3 sequences, with roughly 40% observed a single time. Roughly 8.2% of the sample belongs to the ten largest clones.

The chain is encoded by TRBV29-1 joined to TRBJ2-7, and TRBD1 aligns with 9 junction nucleotides. The sample taken for sequencing was blood. The origin of this receptor is a girl aged 2-15 years with multiple sclerosis. The CDR3 reads CSVEGTPGQGIYEQYF. The sequenced DNA: TGCAGCGTTGAAGGAACGCCGGGACAGGGAATCTACGAGCAGTACTTC.